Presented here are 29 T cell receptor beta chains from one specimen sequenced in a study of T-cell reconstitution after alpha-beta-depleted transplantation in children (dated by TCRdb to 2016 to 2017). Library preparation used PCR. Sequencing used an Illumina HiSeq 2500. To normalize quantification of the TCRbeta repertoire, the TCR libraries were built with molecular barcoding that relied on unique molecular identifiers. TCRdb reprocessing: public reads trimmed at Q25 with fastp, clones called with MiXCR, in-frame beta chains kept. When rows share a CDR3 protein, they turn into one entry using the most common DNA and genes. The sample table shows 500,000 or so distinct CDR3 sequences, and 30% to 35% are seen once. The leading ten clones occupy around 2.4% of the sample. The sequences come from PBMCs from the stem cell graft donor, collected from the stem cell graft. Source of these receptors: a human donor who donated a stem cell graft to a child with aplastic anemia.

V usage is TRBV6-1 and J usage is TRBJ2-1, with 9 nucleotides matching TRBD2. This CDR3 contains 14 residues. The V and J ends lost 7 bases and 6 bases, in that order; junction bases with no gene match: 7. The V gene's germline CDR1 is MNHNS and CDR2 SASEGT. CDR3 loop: CASTLLAGANEQFF. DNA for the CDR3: TGTGCCAGCACCCTACTAGCGGGTGCCAATGAGCAGTTCTTC.

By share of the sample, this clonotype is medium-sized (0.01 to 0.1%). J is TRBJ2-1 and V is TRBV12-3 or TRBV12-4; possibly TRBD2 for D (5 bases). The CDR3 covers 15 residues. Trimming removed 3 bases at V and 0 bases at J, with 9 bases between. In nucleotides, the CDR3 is TGTGCCAGCAGTTTGCCGGGGAGCTCCTACAATGAGCAGTTCTTC. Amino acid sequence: CASSLPGSSYNEQFF.

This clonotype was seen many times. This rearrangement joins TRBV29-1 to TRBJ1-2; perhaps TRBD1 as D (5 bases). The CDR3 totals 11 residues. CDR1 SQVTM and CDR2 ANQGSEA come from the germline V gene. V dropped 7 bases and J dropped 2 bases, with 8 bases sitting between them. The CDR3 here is CSAGTNYGYTF. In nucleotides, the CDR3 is TGCAGCGCTGGGACGAACTATGGCTACACCTTC.

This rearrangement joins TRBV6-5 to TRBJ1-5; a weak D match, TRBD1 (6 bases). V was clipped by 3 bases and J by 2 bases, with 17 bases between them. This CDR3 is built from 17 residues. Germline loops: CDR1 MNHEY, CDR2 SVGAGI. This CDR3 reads CASSYGRGGIRNQPQHF. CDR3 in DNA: TGTGCCAGCAGTTATGGCAGGGGCGGGATACGCAATCAGCCCCAGCATTTT.

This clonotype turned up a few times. CDR3 DNA: TGTGCCAGCAAGGAGGGCGTCGCCGGGGAGCTGTTTTTT. Translated: CASKEGVAGELFF. V usage is TRBV7-6 and J usage is TRBJ2-2; TRBD2 might be the D (6 bases). The CDR3 loop spans 13 amino acids. Trimming took 7 bases from V and 6 from J, leaving 12 bases between them. In germline, CDR1 is SGHVS, CDR2 FNYEAQ.

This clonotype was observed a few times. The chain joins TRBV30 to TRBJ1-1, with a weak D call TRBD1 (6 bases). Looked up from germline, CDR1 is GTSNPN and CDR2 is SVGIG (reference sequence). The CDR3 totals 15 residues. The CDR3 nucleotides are TGTGCGAGCAGGGGAGTTGGCGGATTGACCACTGAAGCTTTCTTT. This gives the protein CASRGVGGLTTEAFF. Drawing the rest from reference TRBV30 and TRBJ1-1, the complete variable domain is SQTIHQWPATLVQPVGSPLSLECTVEGTSNPNLYWYRQAAGRGLQLLFYSVGIGQISSEVPQNLSASRPQDRQFILSSKKLLLSDSGFYLCASRGVGGLTTEAFFGQGTRLTVV.

The CDR3, as DNA: TGTGCCAGCAGTTACTCGGGACTAGCGGGAGCTCATGAGCAGTTCTTC. This sequence encodes CASSYSGLAGAHEQFF. The J gene is TRBJ2-1, the V gene TRBV6-5; 14 nucleotides line up with TRBD2. CDR3 length: 16 residues. CDR1 and CDR2 from the germline V gene are MNHEY and SVGAGI. V dropped 0 bases and J dropped 8; count of bases not matched to a gene: 3.

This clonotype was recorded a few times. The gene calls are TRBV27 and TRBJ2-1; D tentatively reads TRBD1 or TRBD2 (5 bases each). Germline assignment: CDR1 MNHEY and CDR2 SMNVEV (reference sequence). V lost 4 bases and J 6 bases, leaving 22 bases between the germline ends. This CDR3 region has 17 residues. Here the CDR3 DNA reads TGTGCCAGCAGTTCCGAAGAGGGGTTTTACCTCGCCAATGAGCAGTTCTTC. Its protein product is CASSSEEGFYLANEQFF.

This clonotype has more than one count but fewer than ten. The CDR3 bases are TGCAGCGTTGAAAGACTAGCGGGAGCAGATACGCAGTATTTT. Its translation is CSVERLAGADTQYF. The chain uses TRBV29-1 and TRBJ2-3, with 12 bases fitting TRBD2. The V gene end was trimmed by 2 bases and the J gene end by 4 bases; junction bases not matched to a gene: 1. This CDR3 has 14 residues. Looked up from germline, CDR1 is SQVTM and CDR2 is ANQGSEA.

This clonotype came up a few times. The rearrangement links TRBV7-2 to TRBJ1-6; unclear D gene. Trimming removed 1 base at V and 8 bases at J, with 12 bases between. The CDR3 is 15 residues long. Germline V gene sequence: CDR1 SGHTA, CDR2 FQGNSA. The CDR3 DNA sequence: TGTGCCAGCAGCTTAGGGTCCTCCGGGGATTCACCCCTCCACTTT. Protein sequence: CASSLGSSGDSPLHF.

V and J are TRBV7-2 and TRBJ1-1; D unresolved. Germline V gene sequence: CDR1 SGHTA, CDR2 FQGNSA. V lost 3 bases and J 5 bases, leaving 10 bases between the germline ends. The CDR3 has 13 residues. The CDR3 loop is CASSFPGWTEAFF. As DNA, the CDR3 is TGTGCCAGCAGCTTCCCGGGGTGGACTGAAGCTTTCTTT.

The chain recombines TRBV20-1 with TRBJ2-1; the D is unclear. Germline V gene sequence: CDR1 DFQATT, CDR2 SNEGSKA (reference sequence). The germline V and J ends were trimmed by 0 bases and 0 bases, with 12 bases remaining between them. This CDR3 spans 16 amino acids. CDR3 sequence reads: CSARDLGSSSYNEQFF. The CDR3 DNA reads TGCAGTGCTAGAGATCTCGGCTCCAGCTCCTACAATGAGCAGTTCTTC.

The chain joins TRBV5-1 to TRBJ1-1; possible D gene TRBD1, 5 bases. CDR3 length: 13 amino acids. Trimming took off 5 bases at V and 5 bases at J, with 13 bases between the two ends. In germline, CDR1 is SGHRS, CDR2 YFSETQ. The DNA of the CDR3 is TGCGCCAGCAGGACTCCCCAGGGAACTGAAGCTTTCTTT. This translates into CASRTPQGTEAFF. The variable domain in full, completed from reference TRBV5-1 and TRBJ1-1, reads KAGVTQTPRYLIKTRGQQVTLSCSPISGHRSVSWYQQTPGQGLQFLFEYFSETQRNKGNFPGRFSGRQFSNSRSEMNVSTLELGDSALYLCASRTPQGTEAFFGQGTRLTVV.

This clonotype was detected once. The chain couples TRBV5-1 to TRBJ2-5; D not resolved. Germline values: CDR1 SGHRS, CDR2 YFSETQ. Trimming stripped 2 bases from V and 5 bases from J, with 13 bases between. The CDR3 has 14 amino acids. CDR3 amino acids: CASSFKERSETQYF. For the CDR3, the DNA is TGCGCCAGCAGCTTTAAAGAACGTTCGGAGACCCAGTACTTC.

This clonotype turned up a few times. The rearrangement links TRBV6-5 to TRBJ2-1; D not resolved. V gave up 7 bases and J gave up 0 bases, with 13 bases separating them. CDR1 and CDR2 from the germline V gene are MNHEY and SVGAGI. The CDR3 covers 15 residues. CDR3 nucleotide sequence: TGTGCCAGCACTTTATTCGCGAGCTCCTACAATGAGCAGTTCTTC. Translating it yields CASTLFASSYNEQFF.

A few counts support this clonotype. CDR3 protein: CASSPSGGQGYTF. CDR3 coding DNA: TGTGCCAGCAGCCCCTCAGGGGGTCAGGGCTACACCTTC. The V gene is TRBV9, the J gene TRBJ1-2; 7 bases match TRBD1. CDR1 and CDR2 from the germline V gene are SGDLS and YYNGEE. V shed 4 bases and J 8 bases; nucleotides not matched to a gene: 8. The length of the CDR3 is 13 residues. Full variable domain (remainder filled in from reference TRBV9 and TRBJ1-2): DSGVTQTPKHLITATGQRVTLRCSPRSGDLSVYWYQQSLDQGLQFLIQYYNGEERAKGNILERFSAQQFPDLHSELNLSSLELGDSALYFCASSPSGGQGYTFGSGTRLTVV.

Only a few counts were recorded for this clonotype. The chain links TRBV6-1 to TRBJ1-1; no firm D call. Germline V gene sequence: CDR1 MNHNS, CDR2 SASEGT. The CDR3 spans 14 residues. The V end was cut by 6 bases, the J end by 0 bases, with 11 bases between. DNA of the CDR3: TGTGCCAGCAGACGGGAGTCCATGAACACTGAAGCTTTCTTT. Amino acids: CASRRESMNTEAFF.

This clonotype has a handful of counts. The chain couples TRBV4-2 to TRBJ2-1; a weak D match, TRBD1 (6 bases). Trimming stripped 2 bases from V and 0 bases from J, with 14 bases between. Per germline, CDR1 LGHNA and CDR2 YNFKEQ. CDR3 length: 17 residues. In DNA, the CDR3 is TGTGCCAGCAGCCAAAAAGACAGGCCGTCCTCCTACAATGAGCAGTTCTTC. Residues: CASSQKDRPSSYNEQFF.

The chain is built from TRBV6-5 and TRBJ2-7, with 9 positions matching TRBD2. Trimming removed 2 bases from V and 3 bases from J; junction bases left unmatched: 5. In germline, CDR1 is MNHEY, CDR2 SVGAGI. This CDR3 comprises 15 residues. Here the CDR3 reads CASSYSLAGYYEQYF. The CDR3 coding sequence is TGTGCCAGCAGTTACAGTCTAGCGGGATACTACGAGCAGTACTTC.

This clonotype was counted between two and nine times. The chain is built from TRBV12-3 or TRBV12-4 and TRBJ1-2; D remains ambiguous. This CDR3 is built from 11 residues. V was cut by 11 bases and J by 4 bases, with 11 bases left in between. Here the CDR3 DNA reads TGTGCCGGATTGCGGGGCTATGGCTACACCTTC. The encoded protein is CAGLRGYGYTF.

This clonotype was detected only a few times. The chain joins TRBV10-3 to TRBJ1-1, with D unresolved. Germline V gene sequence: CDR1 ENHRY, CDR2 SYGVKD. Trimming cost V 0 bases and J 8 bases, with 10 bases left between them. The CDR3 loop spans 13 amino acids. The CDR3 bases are TGTGCCATCAGTGAGTCGGGAGGGCCCGAAGCTTTCTTT. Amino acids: CAISESGGPEAFF.

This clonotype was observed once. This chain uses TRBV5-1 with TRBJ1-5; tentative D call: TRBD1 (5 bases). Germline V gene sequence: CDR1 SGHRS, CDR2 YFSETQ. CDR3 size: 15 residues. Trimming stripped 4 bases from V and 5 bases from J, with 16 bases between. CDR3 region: CASSREWGDDQPQHF. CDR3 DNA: TGCGCCAGCAGCCGGGAGTGGGGGGACGATCAGCCCCAGCATTTT. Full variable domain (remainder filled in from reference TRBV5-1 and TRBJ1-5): KAGVTQTPRYLIKTRGQQVTLSCSPISGHRSVSWYQQTPGQGLQFLFEYFSETQRNKGNFPGRFSGRQFSNSRSEMNVSTLELGDSALYLCASSREWGDDQPQHFGDGTRLSIL.

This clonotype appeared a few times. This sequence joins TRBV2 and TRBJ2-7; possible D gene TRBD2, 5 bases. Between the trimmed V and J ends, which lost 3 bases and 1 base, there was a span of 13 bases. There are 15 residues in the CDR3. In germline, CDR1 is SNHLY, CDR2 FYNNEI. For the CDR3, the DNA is TGTGCCAGCAGTGACGCGGGCGGGCAATCCTACGAGCAGTACTTC. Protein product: CASSDAGGQSYEQYF.

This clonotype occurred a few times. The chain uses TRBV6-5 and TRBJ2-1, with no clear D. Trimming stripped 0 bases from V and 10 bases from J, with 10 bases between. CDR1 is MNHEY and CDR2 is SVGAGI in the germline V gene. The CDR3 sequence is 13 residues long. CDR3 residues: CASSYSPLSEQFF. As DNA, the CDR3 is TGTGCCAGCAGTTACTCTCCCTTATCGGAGCAGTTCTTC.

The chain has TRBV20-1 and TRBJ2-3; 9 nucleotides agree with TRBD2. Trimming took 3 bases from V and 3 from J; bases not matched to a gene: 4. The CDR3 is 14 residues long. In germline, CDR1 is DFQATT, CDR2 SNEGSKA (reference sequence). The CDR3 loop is CSASRGGDTDTQYF. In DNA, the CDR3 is TGCAGTGCTAGCCGCGGGGGGGATACAGATACGCAGTATTTT.

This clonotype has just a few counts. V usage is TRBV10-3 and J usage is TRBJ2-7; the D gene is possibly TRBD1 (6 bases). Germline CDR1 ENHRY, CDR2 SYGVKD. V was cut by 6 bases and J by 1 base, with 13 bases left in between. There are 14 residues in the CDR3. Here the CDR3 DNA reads TGTGCCATCAGCCCAGGGGCAGCTTCCTACGAGCAGTACTTC. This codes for CAISPGAASYEQYF.

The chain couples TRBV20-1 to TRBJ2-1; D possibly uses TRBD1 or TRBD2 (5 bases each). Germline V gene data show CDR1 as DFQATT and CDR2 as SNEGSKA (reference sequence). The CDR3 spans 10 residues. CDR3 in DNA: TGCAGCCAAGGGACCAATGAGCAGTTCTTC. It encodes CSQGTNEQFF.

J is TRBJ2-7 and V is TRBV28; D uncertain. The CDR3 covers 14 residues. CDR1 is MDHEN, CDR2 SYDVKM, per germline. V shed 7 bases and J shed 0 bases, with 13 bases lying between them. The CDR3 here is CASTRKPRSYEQYV. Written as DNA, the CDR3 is TGTGCCAGCACCCGGAAGCCACGCTCCTACGAGCAGTACGTC.

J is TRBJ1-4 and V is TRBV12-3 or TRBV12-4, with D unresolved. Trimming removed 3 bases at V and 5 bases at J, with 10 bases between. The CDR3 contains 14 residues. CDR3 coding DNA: TGTGCCAGCAGTTTCGGGATTGGGAATGAAAAACTGTTTTTT. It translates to CASSFGIGNEKLFF.